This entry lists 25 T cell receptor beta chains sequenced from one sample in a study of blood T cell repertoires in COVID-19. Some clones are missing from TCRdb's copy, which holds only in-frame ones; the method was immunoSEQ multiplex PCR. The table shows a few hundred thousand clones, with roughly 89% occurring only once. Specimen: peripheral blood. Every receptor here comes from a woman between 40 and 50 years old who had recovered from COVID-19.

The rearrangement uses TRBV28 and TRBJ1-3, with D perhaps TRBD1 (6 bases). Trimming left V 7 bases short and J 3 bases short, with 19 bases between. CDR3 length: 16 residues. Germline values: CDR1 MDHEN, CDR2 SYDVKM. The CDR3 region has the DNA TGTGCCAGCACCAGGACAGTGCCTGCTCGTGGAAACACCATATATTTT. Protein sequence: CASTRTVPARGNTIYF.

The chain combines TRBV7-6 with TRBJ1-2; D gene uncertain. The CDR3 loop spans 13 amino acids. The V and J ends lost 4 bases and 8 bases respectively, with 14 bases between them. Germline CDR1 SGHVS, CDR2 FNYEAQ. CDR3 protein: CASSSGRHGGYTF. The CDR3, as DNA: TGTGCCAGCAGCTCCGGGAGGCATGGCGGCTACACCTTC.

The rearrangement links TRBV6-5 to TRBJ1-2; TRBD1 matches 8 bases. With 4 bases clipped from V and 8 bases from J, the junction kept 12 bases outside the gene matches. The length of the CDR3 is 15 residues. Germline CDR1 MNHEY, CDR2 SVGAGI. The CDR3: CASSLRTGPMRGYTF. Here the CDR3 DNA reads TGTGCCAGCAGTTTACGGACAGGGCCGATGAGGGGCTACACCTTC.

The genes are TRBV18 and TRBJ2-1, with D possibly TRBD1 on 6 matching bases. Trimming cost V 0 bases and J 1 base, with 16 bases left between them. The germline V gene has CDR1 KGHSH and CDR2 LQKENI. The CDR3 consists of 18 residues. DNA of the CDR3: TGTGCCAGCTCACCACCGGGTAGGGGGACGGGGTCCTACAATGAGCAGTTCTTC. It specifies CASSPPGRGTGSYNEQFF.

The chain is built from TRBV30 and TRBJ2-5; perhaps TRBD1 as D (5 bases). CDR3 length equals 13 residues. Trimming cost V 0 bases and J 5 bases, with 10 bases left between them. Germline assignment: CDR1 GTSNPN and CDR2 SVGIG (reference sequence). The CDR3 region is CAWSVMAGETQYF. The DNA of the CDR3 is TGTGCCTGGAGTGTAATGGCAGGGGAGACCCAGTACTTC.

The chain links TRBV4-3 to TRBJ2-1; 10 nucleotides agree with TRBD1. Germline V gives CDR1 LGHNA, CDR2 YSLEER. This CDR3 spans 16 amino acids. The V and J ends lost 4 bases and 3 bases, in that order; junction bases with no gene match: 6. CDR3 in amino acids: CASSPRDRGHYNEQFF. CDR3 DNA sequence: TGCGCCAGCAGCCCCCGGGACAGGGGCCACTACAATGAGCAGTTCTTC.

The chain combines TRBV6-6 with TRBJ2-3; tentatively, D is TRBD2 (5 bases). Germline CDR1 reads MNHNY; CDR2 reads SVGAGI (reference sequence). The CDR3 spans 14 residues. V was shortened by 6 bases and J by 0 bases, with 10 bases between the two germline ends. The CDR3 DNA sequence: TGTGCCAGCAGGGCGGACTCTAGCACAGATACGCAGTATTTT. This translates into CASRADSSTDTQYF.

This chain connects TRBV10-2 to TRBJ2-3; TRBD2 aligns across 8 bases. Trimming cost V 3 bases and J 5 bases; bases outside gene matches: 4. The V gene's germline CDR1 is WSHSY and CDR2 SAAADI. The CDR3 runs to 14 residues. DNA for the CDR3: TGCGCCAGCAGTGATGGACTAGCTGGAGATACGCAGTATTTT. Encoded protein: CASSDGLAGDTQYF.

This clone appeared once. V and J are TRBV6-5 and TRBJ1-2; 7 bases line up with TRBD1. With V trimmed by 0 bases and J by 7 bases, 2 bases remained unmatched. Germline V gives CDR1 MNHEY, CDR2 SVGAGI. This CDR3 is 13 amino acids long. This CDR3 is CASSYSYRGGYTF. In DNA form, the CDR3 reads TGTGCCAGCAGTTACTCCTACAGGGGTGGCTACACCTTC.

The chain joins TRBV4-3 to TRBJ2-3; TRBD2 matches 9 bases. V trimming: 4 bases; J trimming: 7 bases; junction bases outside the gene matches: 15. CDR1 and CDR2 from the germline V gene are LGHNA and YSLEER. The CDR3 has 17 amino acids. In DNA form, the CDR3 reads TGCGCCAGCAGCCTCGACCTCGGGACTAGCTCCTCGAATACGCAGTATTTT. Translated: CASSLDLGTSSSNTQYF.

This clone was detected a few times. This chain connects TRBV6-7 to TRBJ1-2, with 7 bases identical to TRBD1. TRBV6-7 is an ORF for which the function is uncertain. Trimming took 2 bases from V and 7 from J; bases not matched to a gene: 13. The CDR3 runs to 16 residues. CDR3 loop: CASSYRLLEQGTGYTF. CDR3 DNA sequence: TGTGCCAGCAGTTACCGATTGTTGGAACAGGGGACTGGCTACACCTTC.

The CDR3 protein is CASSPPTGSGSRTQYF. CDR3 nucleotide sequence: TGTGCCAGTAGCCCCCCTACGGGGAGCGGGTCGAGGACGCAGTATTTT. V usage is TRBV19 and J usage is TRBJ2-3, with D maybe TRBD2 (6 bases). With 6 bases removed from V and 9 bases from J, the gap between germline ends came to 25 bases. CDR1 is LNHDA, CDR2 SQIVND, per germline (reference sequence). CDR3 size: 16 residues.

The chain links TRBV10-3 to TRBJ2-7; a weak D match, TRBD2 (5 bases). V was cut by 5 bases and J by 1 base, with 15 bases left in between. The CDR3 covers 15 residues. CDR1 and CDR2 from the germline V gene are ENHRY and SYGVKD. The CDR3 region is CAISPRGQASYEQYF. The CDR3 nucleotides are TGTGCCATCAGTCCACGGGGTCAAGCATCCTACGAGCAGTACTTC.

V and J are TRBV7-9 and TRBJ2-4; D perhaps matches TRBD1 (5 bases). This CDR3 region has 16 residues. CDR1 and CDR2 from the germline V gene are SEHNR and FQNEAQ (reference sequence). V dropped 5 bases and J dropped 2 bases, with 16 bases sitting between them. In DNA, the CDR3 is TGTGCCAGCAGCCTCAGCCAGGGTAGACCCAAAAACATTCAGTACTTC. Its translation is CASSLSQGRPKNIQYF.

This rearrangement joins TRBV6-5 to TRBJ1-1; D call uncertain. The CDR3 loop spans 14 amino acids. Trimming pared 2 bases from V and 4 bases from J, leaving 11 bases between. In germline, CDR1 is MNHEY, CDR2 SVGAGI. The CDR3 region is CASSYNAEATEAFF. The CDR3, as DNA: TGTGCCAGCAGTTACAATGCCGAGGCCACTGAAGCTTTCTTT.

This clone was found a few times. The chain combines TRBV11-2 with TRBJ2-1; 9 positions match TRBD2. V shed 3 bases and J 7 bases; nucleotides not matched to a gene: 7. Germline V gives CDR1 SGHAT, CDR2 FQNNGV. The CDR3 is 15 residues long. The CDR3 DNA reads TGTGCCAGCAGCTTTTTGGCTAGCGGGGTAAATGAGCAGTTCTTC. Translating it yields CASSFLASGVNEQFF.

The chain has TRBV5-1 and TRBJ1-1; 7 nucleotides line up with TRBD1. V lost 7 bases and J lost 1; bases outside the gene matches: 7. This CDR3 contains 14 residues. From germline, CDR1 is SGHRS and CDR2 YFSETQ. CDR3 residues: CASRGGQTNTEAFF. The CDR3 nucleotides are TGCGCCAGCCGGGGGGGACAGACGAACACTGAAGCTTTCTTT. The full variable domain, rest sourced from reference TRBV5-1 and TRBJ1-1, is KAGVTQTPRYLIKTRGQQVTLSCSPISGHRSVSWYQQTPGQGLQFLFEYFSETQRNKGNFPGRFSGRQFSNSRSEMNVSTLELGDSALYLCASRGGQTNTEAFFGQGTRLTVV.

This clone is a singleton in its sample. The CDR3 DNA reads TGTGCCAGCAATGGGGACATATTGTTTGCGCAGTATTTT. Protein sequence: CASNGDILFAQYF. The chain is built from TRBV11-2 and TRBJ2-3; tentatively, D is TRBD1 (6 bases). Trimming removed 7 bases at V and 10 bases at J, with 18 bases between. In germline, CDR1 is SGHAT, CDR2 FQNNGV. The CDR3 has 13 amino acids.

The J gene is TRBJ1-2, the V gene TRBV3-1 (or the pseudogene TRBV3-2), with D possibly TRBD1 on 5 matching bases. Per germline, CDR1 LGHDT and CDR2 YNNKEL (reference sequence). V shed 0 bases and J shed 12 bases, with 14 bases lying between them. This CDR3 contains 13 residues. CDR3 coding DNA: TGTGCCAGCAGCCAAGATCCGCCAGGGAAAAACACCTTC. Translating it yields CASSQDPPGKNTF.

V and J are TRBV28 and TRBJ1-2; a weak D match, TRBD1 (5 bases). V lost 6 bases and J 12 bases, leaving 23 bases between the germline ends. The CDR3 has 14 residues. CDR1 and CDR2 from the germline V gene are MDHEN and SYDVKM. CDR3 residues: CASRGTRAGESDTF. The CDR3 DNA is TGTGCCAGCAGAGGAACCCGGGCGGGGGAATCCGACACCTTC.

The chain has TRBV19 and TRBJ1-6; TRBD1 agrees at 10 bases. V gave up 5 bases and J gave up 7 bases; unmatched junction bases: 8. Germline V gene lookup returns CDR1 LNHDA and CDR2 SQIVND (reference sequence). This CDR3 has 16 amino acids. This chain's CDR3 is CASSQDRGGFNSPLHF. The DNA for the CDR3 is TGTGCCAGTAGTCAGGACAGGGGGGGGTTCAATTCACCCCTCCACTTT.

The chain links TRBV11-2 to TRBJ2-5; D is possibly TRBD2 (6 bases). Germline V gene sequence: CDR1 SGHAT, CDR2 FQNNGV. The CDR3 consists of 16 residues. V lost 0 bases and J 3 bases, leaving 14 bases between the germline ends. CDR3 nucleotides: TGTGCCAGCAGCTTAGATCGAGGCGGCGGGGAAGAGACCCAGTACTTC. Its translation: CASSLDRGGGEETQYF.

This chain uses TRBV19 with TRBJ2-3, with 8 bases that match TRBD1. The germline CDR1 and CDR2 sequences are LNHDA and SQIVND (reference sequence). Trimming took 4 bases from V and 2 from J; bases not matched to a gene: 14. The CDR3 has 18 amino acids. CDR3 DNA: TGTGCCAGTAGTAAGTCCATATCCGGGACAGGAATCACAGATACGCAGTATTTT. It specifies CASSKSISGTGITDTQYF.

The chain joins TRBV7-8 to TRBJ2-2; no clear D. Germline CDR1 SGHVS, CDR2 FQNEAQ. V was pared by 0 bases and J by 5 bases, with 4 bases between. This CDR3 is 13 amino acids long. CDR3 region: CASSLAPTGELFF. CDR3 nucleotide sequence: TGTGCCAGCAGCTTAGCCCCAACCGGGGAGCTGTTTTTT.

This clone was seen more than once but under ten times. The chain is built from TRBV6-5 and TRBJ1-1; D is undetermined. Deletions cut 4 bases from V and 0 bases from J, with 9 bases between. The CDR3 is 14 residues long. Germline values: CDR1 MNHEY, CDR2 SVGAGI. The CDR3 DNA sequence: TGTGCCAGCAGTTGGCAATTCATGAACACTGAAGCTTTCTTT. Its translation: CASSWQFMNTEAFF.